This T cell receptor beta chain was sequenced for a study of radiation and T cells in renal cell carcinoma (TCRdb year 2020). Study-wide context: The samples were obtained from a clinical trial, where primary renal cell carcinomas were treated with 15 Gy stereotactic body radiation therapy and then removed by nephrectomy 4 weeks afterward. In total, more than 50 samples underwent TCR beta sequencing: about 25 tumors plus 27 peripheral blood samples. A total of about 4 million unique CDR3 nucleotide sequences, encoding 2.5 million to 3 million unique CDR3 amino acid sequences, were found across all 50 or so samples. General findings and caveats noted by the study authors: Effects of radiation dose or scheduling on the TCR repertoire could not be addressed with the single-armed trial design. Top tumor clonotypes rose in blood from baseline to 2 weeks post-radiation, then contracted by 4 weeks, suggesting transient expansion of tumor-resident clones. Because pretreatment tumor biopsies were not available, the study could not determine whether clonotypes were already present within the tumor at baseline. Tracking of blood repertoire dynamics stopped at three to five weeks after treatment, with no follow-up past that point.

CDR1 MGHDK and CDR2 SYGVNS are derived from the germline V gene. V ends up 3 bases short and J 2 bases short, with an unmatched junction base count of 14. The CDR3 covers 18 residues, taking in both the cysteine and the phenylalanine. The sequence is cut down to CDR3 DNA, 54 bases in frame from base 1. Following the manufacturer's recommendations, the immunoSEQ kit was used to generate TCR beta libraries from genomic DNA. For library preparation, a first multiplex PCR was performed with proprietary primers, followed by a second PCR in which unique barcodes were added, and bead cleanups were performed after each round. Each sample batch included a kit-provided positive control reaction and a negative control reaction. The final libraries were assessed on an Agilent 4200 TapeStation D1000 ScreenTape, pooled by volume, and quantified by qPCR. Sequencing was performed on an Illumina NextSeq500 with a MidOutput 150-cycle cartridge, and 156 Read1 and 15 Index1 cycles were run with kit custom primers. The pooled library was loaded at 0.75 to 1 pM, with a roughly 20% PhiX control spiked in. Regarding the original processing steps: The vendor-processed data were analyzed in R, and a clonotype was defined as all T cells that share the same CDR3 nucleotide sequence. For clone abundance analyses, frequencies were normalized to the 10,000 most abundant clones per sample. Public T cell clones, which averaged fewer than five per sample, were excluded before analysis. Tumor-enriched and baseline blood-enriched clonotypes were defined by at least a 32-fold difference in abundance between compartments. Clonotypes expanded or contracted between blood time points were identified with a beta-binomial differential abundance model. The Baroni-Urbani and Buser coefficient was used to measure tumor-blood repertoire similarity, and groups were compared with two-tailed Wilcoxon tests in R. In its TCRdb copy, this immuneACCESS table keeps in-frame sequences only and misses some clones. Where compared with another copy, unresolved V genes explain less than half of these, and the others have no known cause. The DNA gave D and trimming, while V, J and clone size come from that table. The sample includes 100,000 to 150,000 clones, with about four fifths observed a single time. The top ten constitute roughly 5.9% of the sample.

This sample's time point label indicates: blood 2 weeks post-SBRT. The sample's treatment or condition label is to be understood as: 15 Gy SBRT to primary tumor, nephrectomy 4 weeks later. To track tumor-enriched clonotypes, serial peripheral blood was sampled from radiation-treated patients at baseline and at 2 weeks and 4 weeks after SBRT. Every patient had renal cell carcinoma of clear cell pathology. The QIAamp DNA Blood Mini Kit (Qiagen) was used to prepare genomic DNA for TCR sequencing. The analyses included only samples that passed all quality control checks. A note on this clone: The clone's antigen remains unknown. No per-base quality is available; no much larger clone lies one base away.

The chain links TRBV25-1 with TRBJ2-7, with 9 central nucleotides matching TRBD1. This clonotype was sampled from a man aged 45 to 65 with renal cell carcinoma. This material consisted of blood, taken from a patient whose treatment included radiotherapy and nephrectomy. The nucleotide sequence is given as TGTGCCAGCAGTGATGGGGGACAGGGTTCTTCGGTCGCCTACGAGCAGTACTTC. The encoded protein is CASSDGGQGSSVAYEQYF.